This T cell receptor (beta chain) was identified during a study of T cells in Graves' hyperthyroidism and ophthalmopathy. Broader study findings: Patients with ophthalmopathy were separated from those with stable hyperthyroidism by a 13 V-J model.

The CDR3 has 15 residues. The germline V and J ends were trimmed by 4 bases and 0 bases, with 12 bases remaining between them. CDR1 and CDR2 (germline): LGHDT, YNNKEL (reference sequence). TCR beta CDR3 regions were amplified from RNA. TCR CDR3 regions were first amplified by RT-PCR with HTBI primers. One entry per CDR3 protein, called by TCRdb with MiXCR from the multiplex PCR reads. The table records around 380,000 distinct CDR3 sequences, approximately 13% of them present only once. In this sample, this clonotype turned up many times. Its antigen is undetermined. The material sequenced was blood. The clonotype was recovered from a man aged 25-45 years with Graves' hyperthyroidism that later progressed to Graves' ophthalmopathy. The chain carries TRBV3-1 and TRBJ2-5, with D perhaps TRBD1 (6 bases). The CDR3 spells CASSPGTRYQETQYF. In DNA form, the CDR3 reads TGTGCCAGCAGCCCCGGGACAAGGTACCAAGAGACCCAGTACTTC.